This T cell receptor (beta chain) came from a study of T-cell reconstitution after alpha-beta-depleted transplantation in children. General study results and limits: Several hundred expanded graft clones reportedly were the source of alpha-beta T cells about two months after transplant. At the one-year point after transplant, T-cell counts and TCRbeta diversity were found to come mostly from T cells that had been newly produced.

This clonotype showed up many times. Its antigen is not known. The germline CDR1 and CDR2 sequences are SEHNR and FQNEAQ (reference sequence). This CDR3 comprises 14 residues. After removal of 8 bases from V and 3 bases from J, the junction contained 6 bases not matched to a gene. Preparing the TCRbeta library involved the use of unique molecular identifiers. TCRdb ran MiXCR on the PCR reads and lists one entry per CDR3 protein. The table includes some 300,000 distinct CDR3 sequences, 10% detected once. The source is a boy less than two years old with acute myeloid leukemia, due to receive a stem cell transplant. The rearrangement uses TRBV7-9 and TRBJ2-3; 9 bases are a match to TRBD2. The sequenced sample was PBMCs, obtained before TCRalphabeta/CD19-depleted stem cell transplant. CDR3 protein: CASSERGVTDTQYF. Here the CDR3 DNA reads TGTGCCAGCTCCGAGCGGGGGGTAACAGATACGCAGTATTTT. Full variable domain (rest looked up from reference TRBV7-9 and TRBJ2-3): DTGVSQNPRHKITKRGQNVTFRCDPISEHNRLYWYRQTLGQGPEFLTYFQNEAQLEKSRLLSDRFSAERPKGSFSTLEIQRTEQGDSAMYLCASSERGVTDTQYFGPGTRLTVL.